The 7 T cell receptor beta chains below all came from one sample that was sequenced in a study of T cell responses to AZD1222 COVID-19 vaccine. The assay was immunoSEQ multiplex PCR, and TCRdb's table has in-frame clones only and misses some. The sample includes approximately 150,000 clones, just over 85% seen only once; the top ten take about 4.9%. The sequencing here drew on peripheral blood, taken 28 days after the second AZD1222 dose. These receptors originate from an adult who received the AZD1222 COVID-19 vaccine.

The chain uses TRBV2 and TRBJ1-2; D gene uncertain. The germline V gene has CDR1 SNHLY and CDR2 FYNNEI. The CDR3 runs to 14 residues. V lost 7 bases, J lost 6 bases, and 18 bases lay in between. CDR3 protein: CASTTDVFGHGYTF. As DNA, the CDR3 is TGTGCCAGCACTACGGACGTATTTGGCCATGGCTACACCTTC.

In nucleotides, the CDR3 is TGCAGCGTTGCCGGGGTCAACGGCGGAAACACCATATATTTT. The encoded protein is CSVAGVNGGNTIYF. The chain carries TRBV29-1 and TRBJ1-3; D ambiguous. This CDR3 spans 14 amino acids. V was cut by 4 bases and J by 4 bases, with 14 bases left in between. CDR1 and CDR2 (germline): SQVTM, ANQGSEA.

This clone has only a few counts. The sample carries other DNA sequences with the same CDR3. The rearrangement joins TRBV29-1 to TRBJ1-2, with TRBD1 as a possible D gene (5 bases). CDR1 and CDR2 from the germline V gene are SQVTM and ANQGSEA. The CDR3 sequence is 12 residues long. V lost 3 bases, J lost 4 bases, and 9 bases lay in between. CDR3 in DNA: TGCAGCGTTGAGGGACTGACCTATGGCTACACCTTC. This encodes CSVEGLTYGYTF.

The V call is TRBV7-2, the J call TRBJ2-7; D may be TRBD1 (6 bases). The CDR3 covers 14 residues. The germline V gene has CDR1 SGHTA and CDR2 FQGNSA. Trimming took 3 bases from V and 7 from J, leaving 16 bases between them. In nucleotides, the CDR3 is TGTGCCAGCAGCTTCGCGCAGGGGATGGGAGAGCAGTACTTC. It translates to CASSFAQGMGEQYF. Variable domain in full (rest from reference TRBV7-2 and TRBJ2-7): GAGVSQSPSNKVTEKGKDVELRCDPISGHTALYWYRQSLGQGLEFLIYFQGNSAPDKSGLPSDRFSAERTGGSVSTLTIQRTQQEDSAVYLCASSFAQGMGEQYFGPGTRLTVT.

The chain joins TRBV29-1 to TRBJ1-1, with 8 bases matching TRBD1. The CDR3 runs to 12 residues. Germline CDR1 is SQVTM and CDR2 is ANQGSEA. With V trimmed by 7 bases and J by 1 base, 2 bases remained unmatched. CDR3: CSGQGWNTEAFF. CDR3 bases: TGCAGCGGACAGGGGTGGAACACTGAAGCTTTCTTT.

This sequence joins TRBV12-3 or TRBV12-4 and TRBJ1-5; D is possibly TRBD1 (6 bases). Trimming pared 8 bases from V and 3 bases from J, leaving 8 bases between. There are 12 residues in the CDR3. The CDR3 DNA follows: TGTGCCAGCCGGGACAACAATCAGCCCCAGCATTTT. Amino acid sequence: CASRDNNQPQHF.

This clone has a single count. The chain carries TRBV6-5 and TRBJ1-1; D gene ambiguous. Germline CDR1 MNHEY, CDR2 SVGAGI. The CDR3 loop spans 13 amino acids. V lost 4 bases, J lost 0 bases, and 6 bases lay in between. The CDR3 here is CASSFQVNTEAFF. CDR3 coding DNA: TGTGCCAGCAGTTTCCAAGTGAACACTGAAGCTTTCTTT.